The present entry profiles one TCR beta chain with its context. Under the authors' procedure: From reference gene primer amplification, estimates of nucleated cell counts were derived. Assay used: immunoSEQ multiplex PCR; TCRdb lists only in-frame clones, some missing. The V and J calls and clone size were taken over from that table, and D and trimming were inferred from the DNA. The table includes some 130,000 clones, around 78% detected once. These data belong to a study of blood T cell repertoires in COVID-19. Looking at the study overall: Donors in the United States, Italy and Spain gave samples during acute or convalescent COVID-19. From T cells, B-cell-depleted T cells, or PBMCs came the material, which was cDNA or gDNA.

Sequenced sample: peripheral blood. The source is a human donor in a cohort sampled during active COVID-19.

The DNA for the CDR3 is TGCGCCAGCAGCTCAGGGACAGGGGGCAGGTACGAGCAGTACTTC. This translates into CASSSGTGGRYEQYF. The chain employs TRBV5-1 and TRBJ2-7, with 12 bases that match TRBD1. The CDR3 extends over 15 amino acids. Germline V gene data show CDR1 as SGHRS and CDR2 as YFSETQ. The J segment lost 4 bases and the V segment lost 3 bases, leaving 5 bases of the junction unmatched.